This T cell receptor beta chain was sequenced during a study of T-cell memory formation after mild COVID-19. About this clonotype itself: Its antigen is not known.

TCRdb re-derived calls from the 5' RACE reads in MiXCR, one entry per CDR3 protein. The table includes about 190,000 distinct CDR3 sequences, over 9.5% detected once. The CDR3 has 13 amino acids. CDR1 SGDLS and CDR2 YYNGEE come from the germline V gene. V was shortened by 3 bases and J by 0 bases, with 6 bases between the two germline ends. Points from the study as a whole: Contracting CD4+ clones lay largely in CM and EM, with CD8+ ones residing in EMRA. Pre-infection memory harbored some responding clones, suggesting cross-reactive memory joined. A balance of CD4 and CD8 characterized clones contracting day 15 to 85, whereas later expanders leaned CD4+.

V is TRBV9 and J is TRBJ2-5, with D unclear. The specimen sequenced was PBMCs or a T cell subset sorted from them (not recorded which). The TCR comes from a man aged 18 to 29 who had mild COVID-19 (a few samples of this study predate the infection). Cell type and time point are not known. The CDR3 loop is CASSARYQETQYF. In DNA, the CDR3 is TGTGCCAGCAGCGCGCGGTACCAAGAGACCCAGTACTTC.